This TCR beta chain was identified in a study of blood T cell repertoires in COVID-19. Across the study: The United States, Italy and Spain were the sources of the acute and convalescent COVID-19 samples.

In the original processing: The assay estimated nucleated cells by amplifying reference gene primers. Method: immunoSEQ multiplex PCR; TCRdb's copy keeps in-frame clones and lacks some. V and J calls plus clone size are reproduced from that table; the DNA served to infer D and trimming. The table includes some 300,000 clones, about 90% detected once. The germline gives CDR1 SQVTM, CDR2 ANQGSEA. The V gene end was trimmed by 6 bases and the J gene end by 2 bases; junction bases not matched to a gene: 5. CDR3 length: 14 residues. The sequenced material came from peripheral blood. The genes are TRBV29-1 and TRBJ2-1; TRBD2 agrees at 9 bases. The origin of this receptor is a woman aged 25 to 39 with COVID-19, enrolled during active disease. The CDR3: CSVTPSGTYNEQFF. CDR3 in DNA: TGCAGCGTCACCCCTAGCGGGACCTACAATGAGCAGTTCTTC.